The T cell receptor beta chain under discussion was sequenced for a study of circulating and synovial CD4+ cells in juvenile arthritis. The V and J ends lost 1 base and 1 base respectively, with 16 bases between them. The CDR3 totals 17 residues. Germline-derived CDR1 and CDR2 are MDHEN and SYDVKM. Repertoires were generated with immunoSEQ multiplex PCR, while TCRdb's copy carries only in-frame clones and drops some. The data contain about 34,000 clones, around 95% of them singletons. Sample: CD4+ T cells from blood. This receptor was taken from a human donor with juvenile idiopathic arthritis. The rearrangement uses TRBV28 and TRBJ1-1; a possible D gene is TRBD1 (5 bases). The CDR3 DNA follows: TGTGCCAGCAGTTTATTGGGAAGGGGCCGCGAGAACACTGAAGCTTTCTTT. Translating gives CASSLLGRGRENTEAFF.